A selection of T cell receptor beta chains follows, all from one sample in a study of blood T cell repertoires in COVID-19. The protocol was immunoSEQ multiplex PCR, while the TCRdb copy is restricted to in-frame clones and leaves out a portion. Among about 87,000 clones listed, around 75% were seen once. What was sequenced was peripheral blood. The receptors were gathered from a woman aged 50 to 60 with acute or convalescent COVID-19. The conserved cysteine and the conserved F or W are not part of the CDR3 here.

cdr3_length: 11
j_call: TRBJ1-5
v_call: TRBV30
cdr3_aa: AWRRDSNQPQH

cdr3_length: 12
j_call: TRBJ1-3
v_call: TRBV5-5
cdr3_aa: ASSVDRVANTIY

cdr3_length: 13
j_call: TRBJ2-7
v_call: TRBV28
cdr3_aa: ASSSYQRGSYEQY

cdr3_length: 13
j_call: TRBJ1-1
v_call: TRBV7-9
cdr3_aa: ASSLVPAGNAEAF

cdr3_length: 12
j_call: TRBJ1-2
v_call: TRBV21-1
cdr3_aa: ASSPRQGPYGYT

cdr3_length: 13
j_call: TRBJ1-5
v_call: TRBV30
cdr3_aa: AWSVPASLYQPQH

cdr3_length: 10
j_call: TRBJ2-5
v_call: TRBV6-5
cdr3_aa: ASNGVGETQY

cdr3_length: 15
j_call: TRBJ1-2
v_call: TRBV4-1
cdr3_aa: ASSQDTRTDFNYGYT

cdr3_length: 14
j_call: TRBJ1-4
v_call: TRBV18
cdr3_aa: ASSPGDRGTNEKLF

cdr3_length: 13
j_call: TRBJ1-1
v_call: TRBV7-9
cdr3_aa: ASSLGGQGAAEAF

cdr3_length: 12
j_call: TRBJ2-7
v_call: TRBV6-5
cdr3_aa: ASSFAGGRYEQY

cdr3_length: 15
j_call: TRBJ2-1
v_call: TRBV2
cdr3_aa: ASSDPGSGGSYNEQF

cdr3_length: 12
j_call: TRBJ1-5
v_call: TRBV10-3
cdr3_aa: AISESYSNQPQH

cdr3_length: 13
j_call: TRBJ1-5
v_call: TRBV2
cdr3_aa: ASRLGQGPTQPQH

cdr3_length: 15
j_call: TRBJ1-4
v_call: TRBV27
cdr3_aa: ASSFSDVMGRLGKLF

cdr3_length: 11
j_call: TRBJ1-2
v_call: TRBV12-3/TRBV12-4
cdr3_aa: AIEGRTNYGYT

cdr3_length: 11
j_call: TRBJ2-4
v_call: TRBV5-6
cdr3_aa: ASSLDGSGDQY

cdr3_length: 14
j_call: TRBJ2-2
v_call: TRBV7-2
cdr3_aa: ASSLRTGENTGELF

cdr3_length: 12
j_call: TRBJ2-7
v_call: TRBV3-1/TRBV3-2
cdr3_aa: ASSPGHPRTEQY

cdr3_length: 12
j_call: TRBJ2-2
v_call: TRBV13
cdr3_aa: ASSLEGVTGELF

cdr3_length: 10
j_call: TRBJ1-2
v_call: TRBV28
cdr3_aa: ASSLKTDGYT

cdr3_length: 10
j_call: TRBJ2-1
v_call: TRBV18
cdr3_aa: ASGGTGNEQF

cdr3_length: 13
j_call: TRBJ2-3
v_call: TRBV7-3
cdr3_aa: ASSLGGGDTDTQY

cdr3_length: 16
j_call: TRBJ1-1
v_call: TRBV4-2
cdr3_aa: ASSLSFQSGLPNTEAF

cdr3_length: 12
j_call: TRBJ2-1
v_call: TRBV2
cdr3_aa: ASSSQTGRGEQF

cdr3_length: 13
j_call: TRBJ2-2
v_call: TRBV19
cdr3_aa: ASGAGVANTGELF

cdr3_length: 13
j_call: TRBJ2-5
v_call: TRBV6-6
cdr3_aa: ASSRSRGPQETQY

cdr3_length: 13
j_call: TRBJ2-7
v_call: TRBV28
cdr3_aa: ATHISGGFSSEQY

cdr3_length: 12
j_call: TRBJ1-1
v_call: TRBV9
cdr3_aa: ASSRGAANTEAF

cdr3_length: 13
j_call: TRBJ1-2
v_call: TRBV19
cdr3_aa: ASSIGRGLKGGYT

cdr3_length: 16
j_call: TRBJ2-1
v_call: TRBV16
cdr3_aa: ASSQLLAGGSHRDEQF

cdr3_length: 13
j_call: TRBJ2-7
v_call: TRBV18
cdr3_aa: ASSPEGAPSYEQY